The next 5 T cell receptor beta chains were all read from a single sample in a study of blood T cell repertoires in COVID-19. The protocol was immunoSEQ multiplex PCR, while the TCRdb copy is restricted to in-frame clones and leaves out a portion. This sample has about 84,000 clones; 83% occur once, and the top ten carry around 36%. Sequencing input: peripheral blood. These TCRs come from a man aged 80 or over with active or convalescent COVID-19.

This clone was found once. The chain is built from TRBV7-3 and TRBJ2-1; possibly TRBD2 for D (5 bases). CDR3 size: 15 residues. Looked up from germline, CDR1 is SGHTA and CDR2 is FQGTGA. The V gene lost 5 bases and the J gene lost 0 bases, with 11 bases spanning the gap. The CDR3 DNA reads as TGTGCCAGCAGCCCCGGGGAGTTCTCCTACAATGAGCAGTTCTTC. Translating it yields CASSPGEFSYNEQFF.

CDR3: CASGQAANYGYTF. Written as DNA, the CDR3 is TGCGCCAGCGGACAGGCAGCTAACTATGGCTACACCTTC. J is TRBJ1-2 and V is TRBV5-1; 7 nucleotides line up with TRBD1. CDR3 length: 13 amino acids. The junction had 3 bases not matched to a gene; V was cut back by 7 bases and J by 0 bases. Germline values: CDR1 SGHRS, CDR2 YFSETQ.

The gene calls are TRBV18 and TRBJ1-5; D perhaps matches TRBD1 (6 bases). V was clipped by 4 bases and J by 7 bases, with 17 bases between them. The CDR3 length is 15 residues. CDR1 and CDR2 (germline): KGHSH, LQKENI. The CDR3 coding sequence is TGTGCCAGCTCACGGACTCAGGACAGCTTACAGCCCCAGCATTTT. This codes for CASSRTQDSLQPQHF.

This clone was found once. This chain uses TRBV9 with TRBJ1-2; no definite D call. CDR1 SGDLS and CDR2 YYNGEE come from the germline V gene. CDR3 length: 13 residues. V was trimmed by 2 bases and J by 8 bases, leaving 13 bases between them. The CDR3 reads CASSVNSGGGYTF. Written as DNA, the CDR3 is TGTGCCAGCAGCGTCAACTCGGGCGGGGGCTACACCTTC.

The rearrangement links TRBV5-1 to TRBJ2-3, with D perhaps matching TRBD2 (6 bases). CDR3 size: 16 residues. The V gene lost 2 bases and the J gene lost 0 bases, with 13 bases spanning the gap. Germline loops: CDR1 SGHRS, CDR2 YFSETQ. The CDR3 protein is CASSFLGGASTDTQYF. CDR3 DNA sequence: TGCGCCAGCAGCTTCCTTGGCGGGGCTAGCACAGATACGCAGTATTTT.